What follows are 7 T cell receptor beta chains derived from one specimen sequenced in a study of OX40 agonist ivuxolimab in advanced cancers. The table came from immunoSEQ multiplex PCR; TCRdb's copy has only in-frame clones and leaves some out. This sample has 98,000 or so clones; around nine tenths occur once, and the top ten carry around 0.82%. Material: CD4+ or CD8+ T cells sorted from blood, obtained in a trial of the OX40 agonist ivuxolimab. The receptors shown here come from an adult with an advanced solid tumor such as melanoma, head and neck, liver or kidney cancer.

The gene calls are TRBV11-2 and TRBJ2-1; D might be TRBD1 (5 bases). Germline CDR1 reads SGHAT; CDR2 reads FQNNGV. The CDR3 runs 16 residues. V was pared by 5 bases and J by 9 bases, with 23 bases between. CDR3 sequence: CASSPLGRTIQGEQFF. CDR3 bases: TGTGCCAGCAGCCCCTTGGGGCGGACCATACAAGGTGAGCAGTTCTTC.

This sequence joins TRBV19 and TRBJ1-2, with 9 bases matching TRBD1. V shed 6 bases and J 7 bases; nucleotides not matched to a gene: 9. Germline V gives CDR1 LNHDA, CDR2 SQIVND (reference sequence). This CDR3 contains 14 residues. The CDR3 DNA sequence: TGTGCCAGTAGCGTTCCGGGACAGGGTCGTGGCTACACCTTC. Its protein product is CASSVPGQGRGYTF.

The V gene is TRBV28, the J gene TRBJ2-5; 9 bases line up with TRBD2. The J segment lost 3 bases and the V segment lost 3 bases, leaving 11 bases of the junction unmatched. CDR1 is MDHEN, CDR2 SYDVKM, per germline. This CDR3 is built from 17 residues. The CDR3 DNA reads TGTGCCAGCAGTTTCGGTGCCCTAGCGGGAATGAAAGAGACCCAGTACTTC. Its translation is CASSFGALAGMKETQYF.

The chain combines TRBV5-4 with TRBJ2-1; a weak D match, TRBD2 (6 bases). Per germline, CDR1 SGHNT and CDR2 YYREEE (reference sequence). V was pared by 0 bases and J by 1 base, with 11 bases between. The CDR3 is 16 residues long. The CDR3 here is CASSLAIAASYNEQFF. CDR3 coding DNA: TGTGCCAGCAGCTTGGCGATAGCGGCGTCCTACAATGAGCAGTTCTTC.

This sequence joins TRBV11-2 and TRBJ1-1; D gene uncertain. The CDR3 consists of 14 residues. Per germline, CDR1 SGHAT and CDR2 FQNNGV. V lost 0 bases to trimming and J lost 5 bases, with 10 bases between them. DNA for the CDR3: TGTGCCAGCAGCTTAGAGGGGAGTAGGACTGAAGCTTTCTTT. This codes for CASSLEGSRTEAFF. Full variable domain (outside the CDR3, taken from reference TRBV11-2 and TRBJ1-1): EAGVAQSPRYKIIEKRQSVAFWCNPISGHATLYWYQQILGQGPKLLIQFQNNGVVDDSQLPKDRFSAERLKGVDSTLKIQPAKLEDSAVYLCASSLEGSRTEAFFGQGTRLTVV.

The chain joins TRBV5-4 to TRBJ2-5; tentatively, D is TRBD1 or TRBD2 (7 bases each). The CDR3 sequence is 15 residues long. Trimming removed 4 bases at V and 4 bases at J, with 17 bases between. The germline CDR1 and CDR2 sequences are SGHNT and YYREEE (reference sequence). The CDR3 DNA is TGTGCCAGCAGCGGGGGGGGGACAGTTATAGAGACCCAGTACTTC. Its protein is CASSGGGTVIETQYF.

V is TRBV18 and J is TRBJ2-2; TRBD2 might be the D (6 bases). Trimming took off 3 bases at V and 0 bases at J, with 8 bases between the two ends. CDR1 is KGHSH, CDR2 LQKENI, per germline. The CDR3 covers 15 residues. The CDR3 sequence: CASSPGGANTGELFF. The CDR3 DNA is TGTGCCAGCTCACCCGGGGGAGCGAACACCGGGGAGCTGTTTTTT. The whole variable domain, filled in from reference TRBV18 and TRBJ2-2, reads NAGVMQNPRHLVRRRGQEARLRCSPMKGHSHVYWYRQLPEEGLKFMVYLQKENIIDESGMPKERFSAEFPKEGPSILRIQQVVRGDSAAYFCASSPGGANTGELFFGEGSRLTVL.